This note documents a single T cell receptor beta chain sequence. This clone was seen once. No cognate antigen has been identified for it. Base qualities are not provided; no much larger clone lies one nucleotide away. The data derive from a study of vaccination effects on CD4 cells after COVID-19 (dated by TCRdb to between 2020 and 2023). About the investigation overall: Post-vaccine samples across the study were collected a median of 72 days after the second dose, with a range of 14 to 241. Altogether, 10 COVID-19 convalescent patients and a few SARS-CoV-2-naive healthy vaccine recipients made up the full study. SARS-CoV-2 spike-specific CD4+ TCR repertoires from before and after mRNA vaccination were compared in COVID-19 convalescent patients and in infection-naive vaccine recipients. Cultures from other donors in the study were sequenced with the Oncomine TCR Beta short-read assay on an Illumina iSeq 100.

In the ViraFEST assay, PBMC were stimulated with viral peptide pools, and antigen-specific CD4+ T cell clonotypes were then identified by expansion using TCR sequencing. After more than 9 days of culture, CD4+ T cells were isolated with the EasySep CD4+ T cell isolation kit. Two doses of either the BNT162b2 or the mRNA-1273 mRNA SARS-CoV-2 vaccine were administered to participants. The absence of prior SARS-CoV-2 infection in healthy vaccine recipients was confirmed by negative nucleocapsid antibodies before and after vaccination. Roughly 2.1 million PBMC per well were cultured in IMDM with around 5.3% human AB serum, 7.5 to 10 IU/ml IL-2 and gentamicin, plus 10 ug/ml peptides. Half of the culture medium was replaced with fresh IL-2-containing medium on days 3 and 7. Each peptide stimulation condition was cultured in triplicate wells unless otherwise noted. Using Ficoll-Paque Plus gradient centrifugation, PBMC were separated from whole blood and then either used fresh or cryopreserved at -140C. Overlapping peptide pools spanned the spike proteins of SARS-CoV-2 and the common cold coronaviruses HCoV-NL63, HCoV-OC43 and HCoV-229E. Genomic DNA was extracted from cultured CD4+ T cells with the QIAamp micro DNA kit.

The cysteine opens and the phenylalanine closes a CDR3 of 15 amino acids. The kept DNA is CDR3 alone, 45 bases in frame from the first base. The germline V gene gives CDR1 as MDHEN and CDR2 as SYDVKM. At the junction V is shortened by 4 bases and J by 2 bases, with 12 bases in between. The study at large found these results: Clones induced by infection and clones induced by vaccination both contracted markedly at late timepoints after vaccination, which fits with T cell responses waning over time. Limitations of the study were the small number of convalescent patients and the absence of early post-infection timepoints. In healthy vaccine recipients, vaccine-induced clones were almost all SARS-CoV-2 mono-reactive, with only 1 of 255 cross-reactive with common cold coronaviruses.

Library preparation was by the immunoSEQ multiplex PCR assay. DNA from the cultured and isolated CD4+ T cells underwent TCR beta CDR3 sequencing. The paper's processing steps were these. Non-productive TCR sequences were removed and reads were trimmed to the CDR3 region, keeping CDR3s of at least 7 amino acids. Antigen-specific clonotypes were identified with the MANAFEST web app by comparing expansion in peptide wells against reference cultures. To count as positive, a clone had to show expansion at FDR<0.05 compared with the reference and with all other wells, an odds ratio above 5, and a frequency above 0.1% in two replicate wells. A clonotype was defined as cross-reactive if the clonotype was significantly expanded both in SARS-CoV-2 spike wells and in at least one common cold coronavirus spike condition. Levenshtein distance calculated with the stringdist R package was used to assess CDR3 similarity, and unrooted trees were constructed with ape in R 3.6.1. Sourced from immuneACCESS, this table was stored by TCRdb with only in-frame sequences that have V and J called. A share of the clones is absent; for the studies checked, an unresolved V gene accounts for under half, and the remainder has no known explanation. The V and J calls and clone size are taken from that table; D and trimming were inferred from the DNA. This sample comprises about 59,000 clones, around four fifths of them detected only once. 2% of the sample comes from the top ten.

The chain is made from TRBV28 and TRBJ1-5; confidence is insufficient to name the D gene. The input for sequencing was CD4+ T cells from PBMCs cultured with HCoV-OC43 spike peptides, taken after COVID-19 vaccination. Taken with the paper, the label for cell subset or site translates to: HCoV-OC43 spike overlapping peptide pool stimulation. The clonotype originates from a human donor who received a COVID-19 vaccine. The nucleotides read TGTGCCAGCAGTTCCGAAGGCGGGGGCAATCAGCCCCAGCATTTT. This sequence encodes CASSSEGGGNQPQHF.